The entry that follows covers one TCR beta chain sequence. This sample was included in a study of blood T cell repertoires in COVID-19. Background on the study: Sites across the United States, Italy and Spain contributed samples from acute and convalescent COVID-19.

V lost 5 bases and J lost 10; bases outside the gene matches: 15. CDR3 length equals 18 residues. Germline lookup yields CDR1 LGHDT and CDR2 YNNKEL (reference sequence). How the authors handled the data: Using reference gene primer amplification, nucleated cell counts were estimated. Here immunoSEQ multiplex PCR was the method, and the copy in TCRdb shows in-frame clones only, minus some. The V and J calls and clone size were taken over from that table, and D and trimming were inferred from the DNA. The sample holds approximately 200,000 clones, 88% seen once. The chain uses TRBV3-1 (or the pseudogene TRBV3-2) and TRBJ1-6; 12 positions agree with TRBD1. The sequenced material came from peripheral blood. The receptor comes from a man in his 70s with active or convalescent COVID-19. The CDR3 loop reads CASSTSPPGQGAESPLHF. The DNA of the CDR3 is TGTGCCAGCAGCACGTCACCACCGGGACAGGGGGCTGAGTCACCCCTCCACTTT.